Listed here are 13 T cell receptor beta chains from one sample, sequenced in a study of neurological immune-mediated disorders. TCRdb recomputed calls from the 5' RACE reads with MiXCR, one row per CDR3 protein. In the table there are about 66,000 distinct CDR3 sequences, almost 4% of which are singletons. The specimen was PBMCs. The receptors here all came from a man younger than 45 with multiple sclerosis.

This clonotype was seen ten or more times. J is TRBJ2-3 and V is TRBV3-1, with 7 bases fitting TRBD2. The CDR3 sequence is 17 residues long. The germline CDR1 and CDR2 sequences are LGHDT and YNNKEL (reference sequence). J gave up 5 bases and V 0 bases, and 11 bases lay outside the gene matches. Here the CDR3 reads CASSQDAASGRRDTQYF. The CDR3 DNA reads TGTGCCAGCAGCCAAGATGCGGCTAGCGGTAGGAGAGATACGCAGTATTTT.

Many counts were recorded for this clonotype. The V and J genes are TRBV27 and TRBJ1-1; 7 bases match TRBD1. J lost 7 bases, V lost 3 bases, and 5 bases had no gene match. Germline CDR1 and CDR2: MNHEY and SMNVEV (reference sequence). The CDR3 is 13 amino acids. The DNA for the CDR3 is TGTGCCAGCAGTTTGGGACAGAACTTTGAAGCTTTCTTT. Its protein product is CASSLGQNFEAFF.

This clonotype was found many times. The chain employs TRBV5-1 and TRBJ2-7; TRBD1 matches 7 bases. Germline CDR1 SGHRS, CDR2 YFSETQ. The CDR3 is 14 residues long. Trimming at V came to 3 bases and at J to 11 bases, leaving 14 bases not matched to a gene. The DNA of the CDR3 is TGCGCCAGCAGCTCCGAATTGACCGACAGGGTGGAGTACTTC. This translates into CASSSELTDRVEYF.

This clonotype was observed at least ten times. The chain joins TRBV7-9 to TRBJ2-2; D is unclear. The CDR3 is 11 amino acids. Germline assignment: CDR1 SEHNR and CDR2 FQNEAQ (reference sequence). V shed 2 bases and J shed 7 bases, with 2 bases lying between them. The CDR3 loop is CASSLLGELFF. The CDR3 DNA reads as TGTGCCAGCAGCTTACTCGGGGAGCTGTTTTTT. The full variable domain, with the rest looked up from reference TRBV7-9 and TRBJ2-2, is DTGVSQNPRHKITKRGQNVTFRCDPISEHNRLYWYRQTLGQGPEFLTYFQNEAQLEKSRLLSDRFSAERPKGSFSTLEIQRTEQGDSAMYLCASSLLGELFFGEGSRLTVL.

This clonotype appeared many times. The chain employs TRBV5-1 and TRBJ2-3; 8 nucleotides agree with TRBD1. The CDR3 spans 15 residues. After removal of 0 bases from V and 4 bases from J, the junction contained 4 bases not matched to a gene. Germline V CDR1 and CDR2: SGHRS, YFSETQ. The CDR3: CASSLGGQGADTQYF. The CDR3 nucleotides are TGCGCCAGCAGCTTGGGAGGACAGGGAGCAGATACGCAGTATTTT. The variable domain in full, completed from reference TRBV5-1 and TRBJ2-3, reads KAGVTQTPRYLIKTRGQQVTLSCSPISGHRSVSWYQQTPGQGLQFLFEYFSETQRNKGNFPGRFSGRQFSNSRSEMNVSTLELGDSALYLCASSLGGQGADTQYFGPGTRLTVL.

This clonotype was counted at least ten times. The chain couples TRBV5-1 to TRBJ1-1; D is unclear. CDR1 is SGHRS, CDR2 YFSETQ, per germline. The CDR3 spans 14 residues. V lost 0 bases and J 6 bases, leaving 12 bases between the germline ends. For the CDR3, the DNA is TGCGCCAGCAGCTTGGACGACGTCGCTTCTGAAGCTTTCTTT. It translates to CASSLDDVASEAFF.

In this sample, this clonotype turned up many times. The chain uses TRBV4-1 and TRBJ2-7; D is undetermined. The CDR3 is 14 amino acids. Trimming cost V 1 base and J 3 bases, with 10 bases left between them. CDR1 is MGHRA, CDR2 YSYEKL, per germline. The CDR3: CASSQGDLLYEQYF. CDR3 sequence (DNA): TGCGCCAGCAGCCAAGGTGACTTACTCTACGAGCAGTACTTC.

This clonotype was recorded at least ten times. Written as DNA, the CDR3 is TGTGCCAGCAGCCTGGAGGGGCCCTTCAGGGGGGGCCGGGAGACCCAGTACTTC. It yields the protein CASSLEGPFRGGRETQYF. This chain uses TRBV5-5 with TRBJ2-5; possibly TRBD1 or TRBD2 for D (7 bases each). Germline V gene data show CDR1 as SGHKS and CDR2 as YYEKEE (reference sequence). The CDR3 consists of 18 residues. V was cut by 4 bases and J by 5 bases, with 27 bases left in between.

This clonotype was seen ten or more times. The CDR3 bases are TGTGCCAGCATTTCTAGCGGGAATCCCCAAGAGACCCAGTACTTC. Translated, it gives CASISSGNPQETQYF. The rearrangement joins TRBV6-6 to TRBJ2-5, with 9 bases aligning to TRBD2. V trimming: 7 bases; J trimming: 1 base; junction bases outside the gene matches: 7. CDR1 MNHNY and CDR2 SVGAGI come from the germline V gene (reference sequence). The CDR3 has 15 amino acids.

Concerning this clonotype itself: A read error may explain this, as a much larger clone is one base away. Lacking the conserved final phenylalanine or tryptophan, this CDR3 likely reflects a read error. The V and J genes are TRBV10-3 and TRBJ1-2; TRBD1 matches 9 bases. Germline V CDR1 and CDR2: ENHRY, SYGVKD. This CDR3 has 15 amino acids. Trimming at V came to 10 bases and at J to 5 bases, leaving 14 bases not matched to a gene. This CDR3 reads CATRSGTGLKYGYTI. The CDR3 DNA reads TGTGCCACCAGATCCGGGACAGGGTTAAAGTATGGCTACACCATC.

V gene TRBV5-6 combines with J gene TRBJ1-2, with TRBD1 as a possible D gene (6 bases). The CDR3 contains 14 residues. Germline V gene data show CDR1 as SGHDT and CDR2 as YYEEEE. V lost 4 bases, J lost 9 bases, and 19 bases lay in between. This CDR3 is CASSLPGTGISYTF. The CDR3 nucleotides are TGTGCCAGCAGCCTCCCCGGAACAGGGATCAGCTACACCTTC.

This clonotype was seen many times. The CDR3 nucleotides read TGTGCCAGCAGTTTGTACGGCTACTCCTACGAGCAGTACTTC. As protein: CASSLYGYSYEQYF. This chain connects TRBV12-3 or TRBV12-4 to TRBJ2-7; D gene unclear. The length of the CDR3 is 14 residues. V shed 3 bases and J shed 0 bases, with 9 bases lying between them.

Worth noting for this clonotype: This clone may be a read error of a much larger clone one base away. The chain couples TRBV12-3 or TRBV12-4 to TRBJ1-1; no clear D. CDR3 size: 13 residues. CDR3 DNA sequence: TGTACCAGCAGCCACCGGCGAGGATTTGAGGCTTTCTTT. Its translation is CTSSHRRGFEAFF.